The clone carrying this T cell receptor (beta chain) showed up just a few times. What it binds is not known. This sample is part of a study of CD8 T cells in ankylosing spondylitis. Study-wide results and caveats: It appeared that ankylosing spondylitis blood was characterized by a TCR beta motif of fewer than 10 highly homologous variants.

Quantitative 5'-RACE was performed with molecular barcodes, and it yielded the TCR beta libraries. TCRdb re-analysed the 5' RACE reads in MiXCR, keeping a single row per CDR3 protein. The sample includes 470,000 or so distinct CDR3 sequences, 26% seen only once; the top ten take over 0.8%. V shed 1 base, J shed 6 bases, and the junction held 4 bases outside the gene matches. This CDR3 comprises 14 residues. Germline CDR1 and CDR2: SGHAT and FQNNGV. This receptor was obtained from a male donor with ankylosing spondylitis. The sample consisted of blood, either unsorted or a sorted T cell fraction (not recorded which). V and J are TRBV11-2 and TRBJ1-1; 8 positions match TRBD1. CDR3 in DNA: TGTGCCAGCAGCTTAGCAGGGGGCAGCGCTGAAGCTTTCTTT. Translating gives CASSLAGGSAEAFF.